This T cell receptor beta chain was found in a study of blood T cell repertoires in COVID-19 (dated by TCRdb to the early 2020s). In the study overall: Collaborator samples came from the United States, Italy and Spain and covered acute and convalescent phases of COVID-19. The prospective study material was composed of cDNA or gDNA derived from T cells, B-cell-depleted T cells, or PBMCs. Subjects who had been exposed to COVID-19, were actively infected with it, or had recovered from it provided the deeply sampled blood TCRbeta repertoires that made up the dataset. A freely available public database, intended as a resource for researchers studying the immune response to SARS-CoV-2, is where the repertoires were released. The samples were drawn from two sources: the first 160 participants of the ongoing ImmuneRACE study, and 1,254 subjects contributed by 6 global collaborators. A de-identified subject ID, COVID-19 status, age in years and sex were almost always included in the sample metadata. Where HLA class I and class II types were available, the types were taken from metadata supplied by the sample provider, not from assay-based typing. General conclusions and limits of the study: The amount of clinical and demographic metadata varied by source and participant and was provided uncurated.

Participants in the prospective study were aged roughly 18 to 100 years, lived in some 24 United States geographic areas, and enrolled through a virtual design. In the prospective study, cohorts were assigned on the basis of participant-reported clinical history obtained from a screening survey and a study questionnaire. Exposed participants had been in contact with someone with a PCR-confirmed or clinician-diagnosed COVID-19 case within 2 weeks of study entry. Mobile phlebotomists in the prospective study collected whole blood, serum and a nasopharyngeal or oropharyngeal swab from every participant. Over a roughly 2-month period, participants in the prospective study had the option of providing additional blood draws and questionnaires. Prospective study blood samples were shipped either frozen or at room temperature before DNA extraction. CDR3 length: 13 amino acids, cysteine to phenylalanine. The DNA shown is the 39-base CDR3, in frame from base 1. V is shortened by 0 bases, J by 5 bases, and the region joining them spans 8 bases. CDR1 is given as SGHKS and CDR2 as YYEKEE, both from the germline V gene (reference sequence).

For this clone: Its antigen specificity is not known. Within one base of it there is no much larger clone, and no base qualities were kept.

The immunoSEQ Assay, a bias-controlled multiplex PCR, was used to amplify TCRbeta CDR3 regions from genomic DNA. The authors' analysis ran thus. Nucleated cell counts per sample were estimated from amplification of reference gene primers within the assay. To quantify the absolute abundance of each unique TCRbeta CDR3 rearrangement, sequence reads were collapsed and filtered. For each sample, productive Simpson clonality was calculated as the square root of Simpson's diversity index over productive rearrangements. Not all clones reach the TCRdb copy of this immuneACCESS table, which keeps in-frame sequences only. Checked studies attribute under half of the gap to unresolved V genes and leave the rest unexplained. V, J and clone size are those of that table, while D and trimming were read from the DNA. The sample table holds about 320,000 clones, of which more than 90% were seen once. The leading ten clones occupy roughly 3.6% of the sample.

The chain is encoded by TRBV5-5 joined to TRBJ2-5; the D segment could be TRBD1, given 5 matching bases. Specimen: PBMCs or T cells enriched from blood (not recorded which). The receptor was derived from a woman aged 25 to 39 who had been exposed to COVID-19. The DNA reads as follows: TGTGCCAGCAGCTTGGCAGGGTTGGAGACCCAGTACTTC. This yields the protein CASSLAGLETQYF.